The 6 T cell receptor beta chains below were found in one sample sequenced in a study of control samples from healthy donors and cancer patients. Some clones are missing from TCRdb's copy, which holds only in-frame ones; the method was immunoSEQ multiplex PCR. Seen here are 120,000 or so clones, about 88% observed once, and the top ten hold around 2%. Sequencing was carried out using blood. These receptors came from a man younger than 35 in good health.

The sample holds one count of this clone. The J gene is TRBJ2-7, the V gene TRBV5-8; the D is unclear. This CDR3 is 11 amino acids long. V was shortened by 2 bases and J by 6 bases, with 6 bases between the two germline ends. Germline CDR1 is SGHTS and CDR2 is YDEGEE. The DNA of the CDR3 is TGTGCCAGCAGCTTCAGTGGCGAGCAGTACTTC. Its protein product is CASSFSGEQYF. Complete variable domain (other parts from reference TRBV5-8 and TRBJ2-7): EAGVTQSPTHLIKTRGQQATLRCSPISGHTSVYWYQQALGLGLQFLLWYDEGEERNRGNFPPRFSGRQFPNYSSELNVNALELEDSALYLCASSFSGEQYFGPGTRLTVT.

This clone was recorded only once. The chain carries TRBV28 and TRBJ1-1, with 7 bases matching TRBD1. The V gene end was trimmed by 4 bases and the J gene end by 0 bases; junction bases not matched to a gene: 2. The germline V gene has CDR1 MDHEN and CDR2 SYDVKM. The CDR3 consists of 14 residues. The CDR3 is CASSSGQMNTEAFF. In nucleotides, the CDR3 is TGTGCCAGCAGTTCGGGACAGATGAACACTGAAGCTTTCTTT.

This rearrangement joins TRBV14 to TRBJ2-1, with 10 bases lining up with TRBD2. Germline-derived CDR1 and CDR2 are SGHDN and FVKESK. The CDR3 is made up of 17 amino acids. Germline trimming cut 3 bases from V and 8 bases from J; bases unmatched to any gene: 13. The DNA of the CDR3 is TGTGCCAGCAGCCACCGCCCGTCGGCTAGCGGGAGCGATGAGCAGTTCTTC. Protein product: CASSHRPSASGSDEQFF. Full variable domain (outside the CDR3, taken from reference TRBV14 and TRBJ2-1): EAGVTQFPSHSVIEKGQTVTLRCDPISGHDNLYWYRRVMGKEIKFLLHFVKESKQDESGMPNNRFLAERTGGTYSTLKVQPAELEDSGVYFCASSHRPSASGSDEQFFGPGTRLTVL.

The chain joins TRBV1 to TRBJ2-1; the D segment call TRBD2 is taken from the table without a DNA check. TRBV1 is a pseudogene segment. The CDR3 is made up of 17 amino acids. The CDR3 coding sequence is TGCACCAGCAGCCAAATTAGTCTAGCGGACATCTACAATGAGCAGTTCTTC. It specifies CTSSQISLADIYNEQFF.

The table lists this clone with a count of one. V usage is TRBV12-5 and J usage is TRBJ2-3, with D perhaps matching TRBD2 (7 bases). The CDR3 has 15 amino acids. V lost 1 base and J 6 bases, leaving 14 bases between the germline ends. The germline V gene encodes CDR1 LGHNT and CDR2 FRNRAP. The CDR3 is CASGLGGGGRDTQYF. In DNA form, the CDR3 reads TGTGCTAGTGGTTTGGGGGGCGGGGGCAGGGATACGCAGTATTTT.

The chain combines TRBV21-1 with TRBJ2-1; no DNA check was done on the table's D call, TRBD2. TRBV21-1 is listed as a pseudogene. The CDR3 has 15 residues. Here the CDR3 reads CASSKSKAGDFEQFF. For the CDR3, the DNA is TGTGCCAGCAGCAAATCCAAGGCGGGGGATTTCGAGCAGTTCTTC.